This TCR beta chain was profiled in a study of T cell responses to AZD1222 COVID-19 vaccine. Study-wide context: Second-dose intervals of approximately 4 or approximately 12 weeks were pooled.

Some clones are missing from TCRdb's copy, which holds only in-frame ones; the method was immunoSEQ multiplex PCR. The profile shows roughly 80,000 clones, under 95% of them singletons. Germline V gene data show CDR1 as SGHVS and CDR2 as FQNEAQ. V was cut by 2 bases and J by 2 bases, with 9 bases left in between. The CDR3 consists of 15 residues. This chain uses TRBV7-8 with TRBJ2-2; no clear D. The sequencing used peripheral blood, collected on day 0 of AZD1222 vaccination. The TCR was taken from an adult in good health. CDR3 DNA sequence: TGTGCCAGCAGCTTACGCGCTACTAACACCGGGGAGCTGTTTTTT. Amino acid sequence: CASSLRATNTGELFF.